The T cell receptor (beta chain) described here comes from a study of cytomegalovirus exposure and HLA in healthy donors (TCRdb year 2017). Notes on the research overall: An earlier analysis of under 600 of the donors reported about 250 Gb of sequence data and some 120 million unique TCR beta sequences from about 179 million T cells. Of the approximately 400 genotyped donors, over 65% fell in the genetic ancestry cluster associated with self-reported Caucasian donors. The study used immunosequencing to profile the T cell repertoires of 600 to 850 subjects and linked those repertoires to cytomegalovirus serostatus. Genome-wide SNP genotypes for about 65% of the roughly 670 donors were used in a later genetic analysis, which treated that subset as a discovery cohort. Among a few hundred genotyped donors of the cohort, an average of around 240,000 unique TCR beta nucleotide sequences were sequenced per donor, 15% to 20% of them non-productive. A separate validation cohort of 100 to 150 different subjects was used in addition to the approximately 640-subject first cohort. Every repertoire in the discovery cohort had been generated on one and the same sequencing platform. Both class I and class II loci were covered by HLA typing, at four-digit resolution. Because of strong linkage in the cohort, five DR-DQ haplotypes were treated as single units for association and clustering. A later analysis re-analyzed previously published TCR beta repertoires from roughly 600 donors and added high-resolution HLA genotyping to study TCR occurrence patterns. Donor age, sex, ethnicity and CMV serostatus were collected together with the repertoire data. The study aimed to test whether cataloging public T cell receptors could reveal signatures of past pathogen exposure. In the later analysis, no new phenotypic data were used to find candidate immune exposures; instead, reliance was placed on TCR beta sequences and their occurrence across donors. Around 320 gigabases of sequencing data and 70 million to 100 million unique TCR sequences were included in an early release covering over 600 HLA-typed donors. To decide whether each TCR beta V gene segment behaved as functional or pseudogenic, an earlier analysis of approximately 590 of the donors relied on high-throughput TCR beta sequencing. Typing coverage varied by locus: about 629-630 donors for A, B, C, DRB1 and DQB1; more than 500 for DQA1; about 590 for DPA1; 400 to 480 for DPB1. To predict cytomegalovirus infection status, the study combined high-throughput TCR immunosequencing, statistical association of individual TCRs with disease status, and machine learning. What the work shows at the level of the full study, not this receptor alone: The only immune exposure information available for the cohort was CMV serostatus. The authors suggested that the approach could potentially be extended to other disease states and immunological phenotypes. In a later analysis, TCR association rates were found to vary across HLA loci, with the most associated TCRs seen for DRB1 alleles and the fewest for HLA-C alleles. Three of the identified cytomegalovirus-associated TCR beta chains were confirmed in vitro to be specific for cytomegalovirus antigens. A later analysis associated about 17,000 TCR beta sequences with specific HLA alleles at a false discovery rate of 0.05. This cohort had only TCR beta chains sequenced, and the lack of alpha or paired-chain data limited which features could be detected. In the study, some 160 TCR beta chains were listed as associated with cytomegalovirus. According to a later analysis, most CMV-associated TCR beta chains appeared to be HLA-restricted, and the HLA associations seemed to be driven largely by CMV exposure. An earlier analysis of 587 of the donors showed that most TCR beta V segments appeared in productive rearrangements either about 87% or about 30% of the time, which broadly matched IMGT annotations. Sequencing depth was assumed to be roughly uniform across donors in the presence/absence analyses, though that assumption may not hold. Seventeen rarely observed V segments, including chromosome 9 orphons, were excluded from the earlier analysis of several hundred of the donors because counts were too low. V-gene and J-gene trimming of TCR beta chains was associated with a missense DCLRE1C variant in a later genetic analysis, and the association was replicated in an independent cohort. While some public TCRs were present in many individuals, most TCR sequences turned up only very rarely across donors. HLA typing was unavailable for some donors at each locus, so association tests used only the typed subset. In both the original and validation cohorts, the classifier was reported to diagnose cytomegalovirus status with high specificity and sensitivity. According to a later analysis, parvovirus B19, influenza, CMV and Epstein-Barr virus appeared linked to several top co-occurrence clusters. Compared with equally common non-associated chains, HLA-associated TCR beta chains in a later analysis were more clonally expanded and had lower generation probabilities. Compared with the approximately 710-donor mean, donors in an Asian-associated ancestry cluster had fewer N-insertions in productive TCRs, according to a later genetic analysis. Correlated functional status among segregating V segments might reflect linkage disequilibrium, but an unknown experimental factor could not be ruled out. Strong co-occurrence of HLA alleles, especially DR and DQ, made assigning TCR associations to individual alleles difficult. Some IMGT-functional V segments, including TRBV6-2 and TRBV6-3, could not be told apart with the 87-base-pair reads, so those segments were excluded. A cluster of highly shared sequence variants was judged likely to represent a technical artifact of the sequencing pipeline. A further reported finding was that TCR beta sequences accurately predicted the HLA-A and HLA-B alleles for most subjects in the first cohort.

As regards this clone: It has no known antigen specificity. No quality values exist for individual bases; no much larger clone is one base distant.

Libraries came from the immunoSEQ multiplex PCR assay. The multiplex PCR relied on a mix of 60 forward primers for TCR Vbeta segments and 13 reverse primers for TCR Jbeta segments. Amplification of the CDR3 region of rearranged TCR beta genes was performed with a multiplex PCR assay on genomic DNA. The amplified TCR beta libraries were sequenced on the Illumina HiSeq System as 87-base-pair reads. The paper's processing steps were these. In a later analysis, tens of millions of unique TCR beta chains were counted across the 500 to 850 repertoires, and roughly 10 million of these chains were shared by at least two donors. Raw reads were error-corrected and collapsed into unique sequences with a nearest-neighbor algorithm that merged closely related sequences to remove PCR and sequencing errors. CDR3 sequences were aligned to IMGT reference sequences to assign V, D and J gene segments. For a sequence to be retained, at least a six-nucleotide match to both a V gene segment and a J gene segment was required. Rearrangements were classified as productive when the CDR3 lacked stop codons and remained in frame with V and J, and all other rearrangements were classified as non-productive. Following IMGT convention, CDR3 was defined as the stretch from the second conserved V-encoded cysteine up to the conserved J-encoded phenylalanine. The earlier analysis of some 550 of the donors excluded any sequence lacking an unambiguous match to a single V gene segment. An earlier analysis of fewer than 750 of the donors called V segments functional above 56.7% productive rearrangements and segregating when the between-donor standard deviation exceeded 5%. A statistical classification framework was built for diagnosing cytomegalovirus status from the catalog of TCR beta chain sequences. In a later analysis, V and J genes were assigned by comparing TCR nucleotide sequences against IMGT/GENE-DB human TR gene sequences. A later analysis assigned CDR3 sequences and most-parsimonious VDJ recombination scenarios with the TCRdist pipeline. In a later analysis, each TCR beta chain was defined by its CDR3 amino acid sequence together with its V-gene family, and reads without a unique V-gene family were excluded. A later analysis removed roughly 590 highly shared, low-generation-probability nucleotide sequences to deal with suspected cross-contamination and a sequencing artifact. For each public chain, a later analysis derived a clonal expansion index from normalized ranks of inferred template counts within each repertoire. Generation probabilities in a later analysis came from a VDJ recombination model fitted to out-of-frame rearrangements, and those results were checked against IGoR. A later analysis scored TCR-TCR, TCR-HLA and TCR-CMV co-occurrence with hypergeometric tests, applying a repertoire-size bias correction to TCR pairs. False discovery rates were estimated in a later analysis by permuting HLA or CMV assignments 20 times. In a later analysis, co-occurring TCRs were grouped with DBSCAN, and TCRdist sequence similarity was added when clustering was performed within HLA-allele-positive subsets. For co-occurrence clustering, repertoires with fewer than 30,000 or more than 120,000 public chains were excluded, along with 4 to 6 repertoires with anomalous nucleotide sharing. The immuneACCESS repertoire file appears here via TCRdb, limited to in-frame rearrangements. These files lack a portion of the clones; in checked studies, under half of the deficit traces to unresolved V genes, and the cause of the others is not known. That table supplies the V and J calls and clone size; D and trimming were determined from the DNA. Recorded for this sample are 140,000 to 150,000 clones; roughly 80% of them occurred a single time. Jointly, the top ten make up roughly 6.7% of the sample.

In total, 630 or so healthy bone marrow donors made up the cohort. Cohort members were all nominally healthy when sampled, although unrecorded immune exposures were likely present. The donor tested CMV seropositive, placing the donor among the approximately 290 seropositive members of the cohort. A peripheral blood sample was collected from each donor, and TCR beta sequencing was performed on peripheral blood mononuclear cells. Genomic DNA was extracted from the blood cell samples with the Qiagen DNeasy Blood Extraction Kit. V lost 6 bases and J lost 1 base; the stretch between them is 15 bases long. In the germline V gene, CDR1 corresponds to SNHLY and CDR2 to FYNNEI. The CDR3, from cysteine to phenylalanine, totals 15 residues. The only DNA kept is the CDR3, 45 bases in frame from the first base.

The origin of this receptor is a woman between 35 and 50 years old in good health and CMV-seropositive. The V gene is TRBV2 and the J gene is TRBJ1-1; matching of 6 bases hints at TRBD1 as the D gene. Sequencing was carried out using PBMCs. The DNA reads TGTGCCAGCAGGCTCTTCAGGGGTGAGAACACTGAAGCTTTCTTT. Its product reads: CASRLFRGENTEAFF.